This TCR beta chain originates from a study of cytomegalovirus exposure and HLA in healthy donors. Study-level points and caveats: Reports described diagnosis of cytomegalovirus status by the classifier as highly specific and sensitive.

The sample holds one count of this clone. Its target is not known. It was with 60 Vbeta and 13 Jbeta primers that the PCR ran. Sequenced by immunoSEQ multiplex PCR; TCRdb stores in-frame clones only, minus some. Of over 45,000 clones listed, roughly four fifths were seen once; the top ten hold around 4%. Among the donors, all were healthy bone marrow donors. This CDR3 has 15 amino acids. Germline CDR1 and CDR2: SGHAT and FQNNGV. Trimming removed 3 bases from V and 3 bases from J; junction bases left unmatched: 7. The sequencing sample was made of PBMCs. The origin of this receptor is a man aged 25-45 years in good health and CMV-seronegative. The chain couples TRBV11-2 to TRBJ2-7, with 8 bases lining up with TRBD2. CDR3 nucleotides: TGTGCCAGCAGCTTTAGCGGGAACCCTATCTACGAGCAGTACTTC. The encoded protein is CASSFSGNPIYEQYF.